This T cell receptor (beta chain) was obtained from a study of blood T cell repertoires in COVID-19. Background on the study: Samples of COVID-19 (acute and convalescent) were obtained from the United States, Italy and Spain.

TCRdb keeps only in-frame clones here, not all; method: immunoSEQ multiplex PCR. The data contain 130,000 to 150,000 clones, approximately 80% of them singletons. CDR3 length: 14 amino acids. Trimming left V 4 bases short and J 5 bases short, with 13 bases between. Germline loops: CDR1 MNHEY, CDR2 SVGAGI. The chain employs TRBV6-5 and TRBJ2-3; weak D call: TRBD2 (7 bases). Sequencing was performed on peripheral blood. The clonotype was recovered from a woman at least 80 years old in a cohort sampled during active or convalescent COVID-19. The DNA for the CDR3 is TGTGCCAGCAGTTTGGGGGGGGCCCAAGATACGCAGTATTTT. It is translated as CASSLGGAQDTQYF.